This T cell receptor beta chain was sequenced in a study of regulatory T cells in long-lasting Graves disease. Whole-study findings and limits: Sharing of public clonotypes was greater in persistent patients (about 3,000) than in new patients (around 890).

At least ten counts were recorded for this clonotype. The antigen remains undetermined. Noted time point: newly diagnosed GD, antithyroid drugs for less than 3 months. Scientists built the TCR library using RNA that was extracted from PBMCs. Germline V lookup: CDR1 SGHNT, CDR2 YENEEA. The V segment lost 5 bases and the J segment 6 bases; nucleotides outside the gene matches: 4. The CDR3 length is 14 residues. Arm-PCR of CDR3 regions and iRepertoire HTBI primers were used to build TCR beta libraries. MiXCR, run by TCRdb on the multiplex PCR reads, gives a single entry per CDR3 protein. The profile shows 400,000 to 450,000 distinct CDR3 sequences, about 17% of them singletons. These same data were also listed under a study on T cells in Graves' hyperthyroidism and ophthalmopathy. That paper adds: TCR CDR3 underwent first-round RT-PCR with the HTBI primer set. Blood samples included most of the expanded thyroid clonotypes exceeding 0.001. From stable hyperthyroidism, ophthalmopathy was set apart by a 13 V-J model.

The chain is built from TRBV11-3 and TRBJ2-1; TRBD2 matches 10 bases. This specimen was peripheral blood mononuclear cells (PBMCs), taken at new diagnosis, from a patient treated with antithyroid drugs. The TCR sequence derives from a woman aged 25 to 39 with Graves disease. DNA for the CDR3: TGTGCCAGCAGCACTCTAGCGGGAGCCAATGAGCAGTTCTTC. It specifies CASSTLAGANEQFF.